Shown below are 14 T cell receptor beta chains from a single sample sequenced in a study of blood T cell repertoires in COVID-19. Method: immunoSEQ multiplex PCR; TCRdb's copy keeps in-frame clones and lacks some. This sample has 390,000 or so clones, with around four fifths found just once. Sequencing was performed on PBMCs or T cells enriched from blood (not recorded which). The source is a woman in her forties or fifties who had recovered from COVID-19.

V usage is TRBV25-1 and J usage is TRBJ1-6, with 7 bases that match TRBD1. The CDR3 loop spans 14 amino acids. The V gene end was trimmed by 6 bases and the J gene end by 8 bases; junction bases not matched to a gene: 7. Germline V gives CDR1 MGHDK, CDR2 SYGVNS. CDR3 sequence: CASSEGDSYSPLHF. CDR3 bases: TGTGCCAGCAGCGAGGGGGACAGTTATTCACCCCTCCACTTT.

The chain is built from TRBV5-1 and TRBJ1-4; D is ambiguous. Germline lookup yields CDR1 SGHRS and CDR2 YFSETQ. The CDR3 loop spans 15 amino acids. V was pared by 1 base and J by 2 bases, with 9 bases between. The CDR3 coding sequence is TGCGCCAGCAGCTTGTTCCGGGGTACTAATGAAAAACTGTTTTTT. This codes for CASSLFRGTNEKLFF.

This rearrangement joins TRBV5-1 to TRBJ2-2, with 8 bases identical to TRBD1. Germline lookup yields CDR1 SGHRS and CDR2 YFSETQ. CDR3 length equals 16 residues. The ends lost 0 bases at V and 5 bases at J; junction bases unmatched: 6. This chain's CDR3 is CASSLVWTGTTGELFF. Written as DNA, the CDR3 is TGCGCCAGCAGCTTGGTATGGACAGGGACTACCGGGGAGCTGTTTTTT.

V gene TRBV10-3 combines with J gene TRBJ1-1; tentative D call: TRBD1 (5 bases). The CDR3 is 17 amino acids. The V gene lost 0 bases and the J gene lost 1 base, with 15 bases spanning the gap. Looked up from germline, CDR1 is ENHRY and CDR2 is SYGVKD. CDR3 DNA sequence: TGTGCCATCAGTGAGTCTCGCGGGGGGGTCGGGAACACTGAAGCTTTCTTT. Translated: CAISESRGGVGNTEAFF.

The chain combines TRBV5-1 with TRBJ1-1, with no clear D. Germline V gene lookup returns CDR1 SGHRS and CDR2 YFSETQ. Trimming pared 5 bases from V and 5 bases from J, leaving 13 bases between. The CDR3 extends over 13 amino acids. In DNA, the CDR3 is TGCGCCAGCAGATTCTCGGGTCAAACTGAAGCTTTCTTT. Its translation is CASRFSGQTEAFF.

This chain uses TRBV15 with TRBJ2-1, with a tentative D call TRBD2 (5 bases). CDR3 length: 14 residues. Trimming stripped 2 bases from V and 6 bases from J, with 11 bases between. The germline CDR1 and CDR2 sequences are LNHNV and YYDKDF (reference sequence). DNA for the CDR3: TGTGCCACCAGCAGATTACTAGAATCCAATGAGCAGTTCTTC. Translating gives CATSRLLESNEQFF.

The chain uses TRBV7-9 and TRBJ1-1; D is uncertain. The V gene's germline CDR1 is SEHNR and CDR2 FQNEAQ (reference sequence). Trimming removed 4 bases from V and 3 bases from J, with 6 bases in between. The CDR3 is 12 amino acids. The CDR3 protein is CASSYGDTEAFF. The CDR3 nucleotides read TGTGCCAGCAGCTACGGGGACACTGAAGCTTTCTTT.

V and J are TRBV12-3 or TRBV12-4 and TRBJ2-1; perhaps TRBD2 as D (5 bases). The CDR3 length is 12 residues. Trimming cost V 6 bases and J 9 bases, with 12 bases left between them. CDR3 residues: CASSEGWSEQFF. DNA of the CDR3: TGTGCCAGCAGCGAGGGTTGGAGTGAGCAGTTCTTC.

This rearrangement joins TRBV2 to TRBJ2-2; no firm D call. Germline CDR1 is SNHLY and CDR2 is FYNNEI. The CDR3 extends over 13 amino acids. Trimming pared 7 bases from V and 0 bases from J, leaving 6 bases between. CDR3 in amino acids: CASKLTNTGELFF. The CDR3 DNA reads TGTGCCAGCAAGCTTACGAACACCGGGGAGCTGTTTTTT.

This sequence joins TRBV6-5 and TRBJ2-3; maybe TRBD1 (5 bases). The CDR3 consists of 15 residues. CDR1 is MNHEY and CDR2 is SVGAGI in the germline V gene. V was trimmed by 6 bases and J by 8 bases, leaving 21 bases between them. In DNA form, the CDR3 reads TGTGCCAGCAGCCCACCACGACAGCAGCTAGGTACGCAGTATTTT. It specifies CASSPPRQQLGTQYF.

The rearrangement uses TRBV7-2 and TRBJ2-5; 9 bases agree with TRBD2. The germline V gene has CDR1 SGHTA and CDR2 FQGNSA. Unmatched junction bases numbered 9, after V lost 4 bases and J lost 3 bases. The CDR3 has 16 residues. CDR3: CASSSIRGLAKETQYF. The CDR3 region has the DNA TGTGCCAGCAGCTCTATACGGGGACTAGCCAAAGAGACCCAGTACTTC.

The chain combines TRBV5-8 with TRBJ2-1; D gene ambiguous. CDR1 is SGHTS and CDR2 is YDEGEE in the germline V gene. The CDR3 has 15 amino acids. V lost 0 bases and J lost 6, with 13 bases in between. The CDR3 reads CASSLDPGLGNEQFF. CDR3 DNA: TGTGCCAGCAGCTTGGATCCGGGTCTGGGCAATGAGCAGTTCTTC.

This clone was recorded once. The chain has TRBV6-6 and TRBJ1-5; D gene uncertain. The CDR3 loop spans 16 amino acids. Trimming removed 5 bases from V and 6 bases from J, with 20 bases in between. Germline CDR1 and CDR2: MNHNY and SVGAGI (reference sequence). CDR3 protein: CASSLTGRGRSQPQHF. The DNA of the CDR3 is TGTGCCAGCAGTCTCACCGGGCGGGGTAGGAGTCAGCCCCAGCATTTT.

The rearrangement joins TRBV9 to TRBJ2-7; 9 positions match TRBD1. Germline trimming cut 4 bases from V and 1 base from J; bases unmatched to any gene: 6. The germline V gene encodes CDR1 SGDLS and CDR2 YYNGEE. This CDR3 has 15 residues. The CDR3 DNA reads as TGTGCCAGCAGCCGACAGGGGGTTGGTTCCTACGAGCAGTACTTC. This sequence encodes CASSRQGVGSYEQYF.